This TCR beta chain emerged from a study of molecular identifiers for immune sequencing clone quantification. Bulk TCR libraries used previously described methods and listed TCR primers. TCRdb itself ran the PCR reads through MiXCR, one entry per CDR3 protein. The table has about 500,000 distinct CDR3 sequences, around 25% seen once. Trimming removed 0 bases from V and 3 bases from J, with 9 bases in between. Germline assignment: CDR1 LNHDA and CDR2 SQIVND (reference sequence). The CDR3 length is 15 residues. V usage is TRBV19 and J usage is TRBJ1-5; no reliable D call. Sequenced sample: naive CD8+ T cells from blood, with Jurkat cell RNA spiked in. The subset: FACS-sorted CD8+CD4-CCR7+CD45RA+ naive T cells. This clonotype originated in a human donor in good health. Some libraries in this study had Jurkat cell RNA spiked in. CDR3: CASSIDLGFNQPQHF. The CDR3 DNA is TGTGCCAGTAGTATAGATCTGGGATTCAATCAGCCCCAGCATTTT. The whole variable domain, remainder taken from reference TRBV19 and TRBJ1-5, is DGGITQSPKYLFRKEGQNVTLSCEQNLNHDAMYWYRQDPGQGLRLIYYSQIVNDFQKGDIAEGYSVSREKKESFPLTVTSAQKNPTAFYLCASSIDLGFNQPQHFGDGTRLSIL.